This entry concerns a single T cell receptor beta chain. The target antigen is unknown. The Oncomine TCR Beta short-read assay was applied to DNA of cultured CD4+ T cells. TCRdb reprocessed the PCR reads via MiXCR and lists one record per CDR3 protein. Of about 18,000 distinct CDR3 sequences listed, approximately 70% are singletons. The sample originates from a study of vaccination and CD4 T cells after COVID-19. About the research overall: Those taking part got two shots of either the BNT162b2 or the mRNA-1273 vaccine.

Treatment given: 10-day PBMC culture with coronavirus spike peptide pools or control peptides (ViraFEST assay). For ViraFEST, peptide pools expanded antigen-specific T cells, after which the TCRs were sequenced. PBMCs, plated at a few million per well, were grown in the presence of roughly 10 IU/ml IL-2 and roughly 9.5 ug/ml peptide pools. The CDR3 totals 15 residues. V was cut by 7 bases and J by 0 bases, with 13 bases left in between. Per the germline V gene, CDR1 is LNHDA and CDR2 is SQIVND (reference sequence). The sequence was obtained from a human donor who had recovered from COVID-19. What was sequenced was CD4+ T cells from blood, cultured in vitro. The chain is built from TRBV19 and TRBJ1-5; D is unclear. The CDR3: CASTMGVFSNQPQHF. DNA for the CDR3: TGTGCCAGTACCATGGGAGTTTTTAGCAATCAGCCCCAGCATTTT. Full variable domain (remainder filled in from reference TRBV19 and TRBJ1-5): DGGITQSPKYLFRKEGQNVTLSCEQNLNHDAMYWYRQDPGQGLRLIYYSQIVNDFQKGDIAEGYSVSREKKESFPLTVTSAQKNPTAFYLCASTMGVFSNQPQHFGDGTRLSIL.